This TCR beta chain derives from a study of cytomegalovirus exposure and HLA in healthy donors. The study's findings and limits: Later, TCR association rates were found to vary by HLA locus, highest for DRB1 and lowest for HLA-C. Most of the TCR beta V segments (in an earlier analysis) were productive either about 87% or about 30% of the time.

Comment on this clone: Its specificity is not known.

Researchers ran the PCR with 60 Vbeta and 13 Jbeta primers. Profiling relied on immunoSEQ multiplex PCR, and the TCRdb table lists in-frame clones only, not all of them. This table has around 110,000 clones, roughly 70% appearing once. Everyone who donated was a healthy bone marrow donor. Germline trimming cut 3 bases from V and 1 base from J; bases unmatched to any gene: 2. The germline CDR1 and CDR2 sequences are MDHEN and SYDVKM. The CDR3 length is 15 residues. The gene calls are TRBV28 and TRBJ2-2; 7 bases match TRBD2. This clonotype was sampled from a man in his thirties or forties in good health and CMV-seropositive. Source material: PBMCs. As DNA, the CDR3 is TGTGCCAGCAGTTTCCCTAGCGGGAACACCGGGGAGCTGTTTTTT. Translating gives CASSFPSGNTGELFF.